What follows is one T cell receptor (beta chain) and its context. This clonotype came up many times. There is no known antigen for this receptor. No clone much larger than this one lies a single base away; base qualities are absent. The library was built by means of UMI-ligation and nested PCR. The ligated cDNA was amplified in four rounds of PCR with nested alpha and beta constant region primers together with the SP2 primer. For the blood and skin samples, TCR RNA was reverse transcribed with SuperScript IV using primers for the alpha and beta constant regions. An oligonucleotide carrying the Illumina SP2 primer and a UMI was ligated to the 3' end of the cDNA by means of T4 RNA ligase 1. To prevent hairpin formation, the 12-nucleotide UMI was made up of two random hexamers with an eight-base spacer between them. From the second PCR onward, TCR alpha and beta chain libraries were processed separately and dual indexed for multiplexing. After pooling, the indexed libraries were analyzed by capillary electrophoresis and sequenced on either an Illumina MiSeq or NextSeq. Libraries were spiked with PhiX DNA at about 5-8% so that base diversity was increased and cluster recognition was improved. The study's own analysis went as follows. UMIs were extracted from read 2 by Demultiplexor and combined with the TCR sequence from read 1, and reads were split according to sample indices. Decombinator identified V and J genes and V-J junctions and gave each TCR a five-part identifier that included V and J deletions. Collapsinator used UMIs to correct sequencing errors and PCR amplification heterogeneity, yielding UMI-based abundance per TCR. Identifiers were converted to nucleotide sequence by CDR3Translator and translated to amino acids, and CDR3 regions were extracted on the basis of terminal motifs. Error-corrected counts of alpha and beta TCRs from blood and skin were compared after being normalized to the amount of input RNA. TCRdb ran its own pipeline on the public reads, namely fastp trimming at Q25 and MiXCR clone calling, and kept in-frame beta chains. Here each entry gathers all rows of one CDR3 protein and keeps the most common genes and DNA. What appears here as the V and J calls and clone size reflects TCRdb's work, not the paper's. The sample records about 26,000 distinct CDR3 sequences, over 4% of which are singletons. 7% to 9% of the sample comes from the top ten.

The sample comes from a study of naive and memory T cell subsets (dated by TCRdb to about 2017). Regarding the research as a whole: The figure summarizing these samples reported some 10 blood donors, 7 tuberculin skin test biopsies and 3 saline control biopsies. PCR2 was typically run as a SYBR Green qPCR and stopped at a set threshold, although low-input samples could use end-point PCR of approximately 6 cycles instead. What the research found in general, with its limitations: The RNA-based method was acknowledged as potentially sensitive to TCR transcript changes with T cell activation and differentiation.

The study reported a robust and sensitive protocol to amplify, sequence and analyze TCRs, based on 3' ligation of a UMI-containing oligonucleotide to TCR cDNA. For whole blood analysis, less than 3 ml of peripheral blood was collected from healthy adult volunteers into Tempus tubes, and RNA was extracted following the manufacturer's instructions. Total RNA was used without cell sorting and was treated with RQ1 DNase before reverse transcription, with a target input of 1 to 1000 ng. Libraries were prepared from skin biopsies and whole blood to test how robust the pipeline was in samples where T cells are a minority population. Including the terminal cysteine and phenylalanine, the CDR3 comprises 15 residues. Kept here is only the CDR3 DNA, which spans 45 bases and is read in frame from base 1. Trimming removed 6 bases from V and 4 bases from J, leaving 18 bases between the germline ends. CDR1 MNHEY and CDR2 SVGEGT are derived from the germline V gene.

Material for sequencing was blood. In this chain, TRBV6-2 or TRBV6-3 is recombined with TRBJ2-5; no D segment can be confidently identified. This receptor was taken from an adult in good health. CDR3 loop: CASSPFGPPGETQYF. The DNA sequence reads TGTGCCAGCAGCCCCTTTGGCCCACCAGGAGAGACCCAGTACTTC.